These T cell receptor beta chains were read from a single sample in a study of T cells in Graves' hyperthyroidism and ophthalmopathy. Using its own MiXCR run on the multiplex PCR reads, TCRdb lists one record per CDR3 protein. The sample yields roughly 350,000 distinct CDR3 sequences, approximately 15% seen once. Material: blood. These receptor sequences come from a woman aged 35 to 49 with Graves' ophthalmopathy. Both conserved end residues are part of each CDR3. D genes are given only for firm matches. Expanded clones are given a class, and other clones once, few, many or no size at all.

abundance	v_gene	d_gene	j_gene	CDR3aa	CDR3nt
.	TRBV11-2	.	TRBJ1-3	CAVDERSGNTIYF	TGTGCCGTAGATGAGCGCTCTGGAAACACCATATATTTT
many	TRBV6-1	.	TRBJ1-5	CASSVGDNQPQHF	TGTGCCAGCAGTGTTGGGGACAATCAGCCCCAGCATTTT
many	TRBV12-3/TRBV12-4	.	TRBJ1-1	CASSWGRTNTEAFF	TGTGCCAGCAGCTGGGGACGTACGAACACTGAAGCTTTCTTT
many	TRBV20-1	.	TRBJ2-3	CSATWAGTQYF	TGCAGTGCCACGTGGGCCGGTACGCAGTATTTT
few	TRBV7-9	.	TRBJ1-3	CASSLVVAGNTIYF	TGTGCCAGCAGCTTAGTCGTAGCGGGAAACACCATATATTTT
.	TRBV12-3/TRBV12-4	TRBD1	TRBJ2-4	CASSFRDRQQYF	TGTGCCAGCAGTTTCAGGGACAGGCAACAGTACTTC
.	TRBV5-1	TRBD2	TRBJ2-3	CASSYLAGGGTDTQYF	TGCGCCAGCAGCTACTTAGCGGGAGGCGGCACAGATACGCAGTATTTT
few	TRBV20-1	.	TRBJ1-1	CSASLPPEAFF	TGCAGTGCTAGTCTTCCTCCAGAAGCTTTCTTT
.	TRBV18	.	TRBJ1-5	CTSSPGGEAPQHF	TGTACCAGCTCACCAGGCGGGGAGGCGCCCCAGCATTTT
many	TRBV12-3/TRBV12-4	.	TRBJ1-3	CASSSRVSRYSGNTIYF	TGTGCCAGCAGTTCTCGGGTGTCACGCTACTCTGGAAACACCATATATTTT
.	TRBV29-1	.	TRBJ1-2	CSVEGDAGQGGYGYTF	TGCAGCGTTGAAGGAGATGCGGGGCAGGGAGGCTATGGCTACACCTTC
once	TRBV7-6	.	TRBJ1-5	CASSLGVYRYSNQPQHF	TGTGCCAGCAGCTTGGGTGTTTATCGGTATAGCAATCAGCCCCAGCATTTT
.	TRBV24-1	.	TRBJ1-2	CATSDFFSNYGYTF	TGTGCCACCAGTGATTTTTTCTCAAACTATGGCTACACCTTC
.	TRBV19	TRBD1	TRBJ1-6	CATRDSTSPLHF	TGTGCCACCCGGGACAGCACTTCACCCCTCCACTTT
many	TRBV6-1	TRBD2	TRBJ2-1	CASSEETSGRANSYNEQFF	TGTGCCAGCAGTGAAGAGACTAGCGGGAGGGCCAATTCCTACAATGAGCAGTTCTTC
many	TRBV12-3/TRBV12-4	TRBD1	TRBJ1-2	CASSPPGQGLYGYTF	TGTGCCAGCAGTCCGCCGGGACAGGGTCTCTATGGCTACACCTTC
many	TRBV12-3/TRBV12-4	.	TRBJ1-6	CASTVNNSPLHF	TGTGCCAGCACTGTGAATAATTCACCCCTCCACTTT
many	TRBV2	TRBD2	TRBJ2-1	CANSELVAGEGDEQFF	TGTGCCAACAGTGAACTGGTAGCGGGAGAGGGAGATGAGCAGTTCTTC
many	TRBV28	.	TRBJ2-5	CASSSDLIISQETQYF	TGTGCCAGCAGTTCCGACCTAATTATCAGCCAAGAGACCCAGTACTTC
many	TRBV29-1	.	TRBJ2-4	CSVEDLGAAKNIQYF	TGCAGCGTTGAAGATTTGGGGGCAGCCAAAAACATTCAGTACTTC
many	TRBV11-2	TRBD2	TRBJ2-1	CASSHRTSGYNEQFF	TGTGCCAGCAGCCATCGGACTAGCGGATACAATGAGCAGTTCTTC
many	TRBV7-2	TRBD2	TRBJ2-2	CASSPRRGRINTGELFF	TGTGCCAGCAGCCCTAGGCGCGGGAGGATTAACACCGGGGAGCTGTTTTTT
many	TRBV28	TRBD2	TRBJ2-1	CASRGLAGSYNEQFF	TGTGCCAGCAGGGGACTAGCGGGGAGTTACAATGAGCAGTTCTTC
many	TRBV25-1	TRBD1	TRBJ2-1	CASSEWTGQGSYNEQFF	TGTGCCAGCAGTGAATGGACAGGACAGGGATCCTACAATGAGCAGTTCTTC
many	TRBV27	TRBD2	TRBJ2-1	CASRKGAGVLGDEQFF	TGTGCCAGCAGAAAGGGAGCGGGAGTGTTGGGGGATGAGCAGTTCTTC
many	TRBV11-2	TRBD1	TRBJ2-7	CASSRQQGQGPTYEQYF	TGTGCCAGCAGCAGACAGCAGGGACAGGGACCCACCTACGAGCAGTACTTC
many	TRBV29-1	.	TRBJ2-3	CSVEGRAGGTDTQYF	TGCAGCGTTGAAGGAAGGGCAGGGGGCACAGATACGCAGTATTTT
few	TRBV9	TRBD2	TRBJ2-3	CASSQTRGGSKGADTQYF	TGTGCCAGCAGTCAAACAAGAGGCGGGAGTAAAGGGGCAGATACGCAGTATTTT
few	TRBV24-1	TRBD2	TRBJ2-1	CATSDEGSSGKYNEQFF	TGTGCCACCAGTGATGAGGGTTCTAGCGGGAAATACAATGAGCAGTTCTTC
many	TRBV5-1	.	TRBJ1-1	CASSSSSPWSTEAFF	TGCGCCAGCAGCTCGTCCTCCCCTTGGAGCACTGAAGCTTTCTTT
few	TRBV12-3/TRBV12-4	.	TRBJ2-7	CASSNTRDSDYEQYF	TGTGCCAGCAGCAATACTCGGGACTCAGACTACGAGCAGTACTTC
many	TRBV29-1	TRBD1	TRBJ1-4	CSVVGTGFEKLFF	TGCAGCGTTGTCGGGACAGGGTTTGAAAAACTGTTTTTT
.	TRBV9	.	TRBJ1-2	CASSVDDLWGQDGYTF	TGTGCCAGCAGCGTAGACGATTTATGGGGGCAGGATGGCTACACCTTC
many	TRBV2	.	TRBJ1-1	CASRQRDFDTEAFF	TGTGCCAGCAGGCAAAGGGATTTTGACACTGAAGCTTTCTTT
many	TRBV20-1	TRBD2	TRBJ2-7	CSATGAGGAEQYF	TGCAGTGCTACCGGGGCGGGAGGCGCCGAGCAGTACTTC
few	TRBV28	.	TRBJ1-2	CASSLEIRSALNYGYTF	TGTGCCAGCAGTTTAGAAATAAGGTCGGCTTTAAACTATGGCTACACCTTC
many	TRBV6-2/TRBV6-3	.	TRBJ1-1	CASSYSAATEAFF	TGTGCCAGCAGTTACTCTGCAGCGACTGAAGCTTTCTTT
.	TRBV28	.	TRBJ1-3	CASTAPGSGNTIYF	TGTGCCAGCACAGCTCCGGGGTCAGGAAACACCATATATTTT
many	TRBV29-1	.	TRBJ2-5	CSVALETQYF	TGCAGCGTTGCACTAGAGACCCAGTACTTC
many	TRBV7-6	.	TRBJ2-1	CASSLGRAYNEQFF	TGTGCCAGCAGCTTAGGCAGGGCATACAATGAGCAGTTCTTC
.	TRBV6-5	.	TRBJ2-7	CASSYSNSYSSYEQYF	TGTGCCAGCAGTTACTCGAACAGTTATAGCTCCTACGAGCAGTACTTC
many	TRBV12-3/TRBV12-4	.	TRBJ2-7	CASSLFAEQYF	TGTGCCAGCAGTTTATTTGCCGAGCAGTACTTC
many	TRBV28	.	TRBJ2-7	CASSSRQDYYEQYF	TGTGCCAGCAGTTCTAGACAGGACTACTACGAGCAGTACTTC